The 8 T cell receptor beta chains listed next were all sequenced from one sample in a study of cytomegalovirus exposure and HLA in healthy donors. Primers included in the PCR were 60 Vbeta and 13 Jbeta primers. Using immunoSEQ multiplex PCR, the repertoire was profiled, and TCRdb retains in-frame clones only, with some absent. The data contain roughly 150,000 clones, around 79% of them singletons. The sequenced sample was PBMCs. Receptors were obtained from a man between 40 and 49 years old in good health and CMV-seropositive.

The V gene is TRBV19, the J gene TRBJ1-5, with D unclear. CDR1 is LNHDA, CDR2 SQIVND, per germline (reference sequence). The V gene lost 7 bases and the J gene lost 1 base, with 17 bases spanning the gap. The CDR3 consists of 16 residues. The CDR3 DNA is TGTGCCAGTAAGACCCCCGTGGGAGTCAGCAATCAGCCCCAGCATTTT. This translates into CASKTPVGVSNQPQHF.

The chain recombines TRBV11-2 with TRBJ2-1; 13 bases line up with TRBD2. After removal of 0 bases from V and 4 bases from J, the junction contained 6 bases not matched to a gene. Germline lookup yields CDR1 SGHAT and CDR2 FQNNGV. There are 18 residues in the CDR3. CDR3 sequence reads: CASSLEALGLAGYNEQFF. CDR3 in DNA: TGTGCCAGCAGCTTAGAGGCATTGGGACTAGCGGGGTACAATGAGCAGTTCTTC.

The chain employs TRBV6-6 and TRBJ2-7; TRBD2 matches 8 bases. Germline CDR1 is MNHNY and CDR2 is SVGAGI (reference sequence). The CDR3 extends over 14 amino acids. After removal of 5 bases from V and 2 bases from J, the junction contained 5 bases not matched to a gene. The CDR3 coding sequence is TGTGCCAGCAGTGCACCGGGACTAGCCTACGAGCAGTACTTC. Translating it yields CASSAPGLAYEQYF.

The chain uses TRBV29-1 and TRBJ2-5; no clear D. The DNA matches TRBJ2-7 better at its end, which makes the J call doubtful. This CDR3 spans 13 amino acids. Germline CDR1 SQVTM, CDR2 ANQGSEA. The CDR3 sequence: CSVAISLAYEQYF. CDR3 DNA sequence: TGCAGCGTTGCGATTTCGCTTGCCTACGAGCAGTACTTC.

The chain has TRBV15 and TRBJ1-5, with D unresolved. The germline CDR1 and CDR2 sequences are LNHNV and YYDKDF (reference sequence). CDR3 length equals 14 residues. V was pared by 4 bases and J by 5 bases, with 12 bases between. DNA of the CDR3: TGTGCCACCAGCATGGGCCGAGTAGATCAGCCCCAGCATTTT. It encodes CATSMGRVDQPQHF.

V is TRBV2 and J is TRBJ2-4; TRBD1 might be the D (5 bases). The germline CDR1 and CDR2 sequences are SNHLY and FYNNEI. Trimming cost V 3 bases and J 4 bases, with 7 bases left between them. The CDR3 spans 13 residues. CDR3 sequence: CASSDDSKNIQYF. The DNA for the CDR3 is TGTGCCAGCAGTGACGACAGTAAAAACATTCAGTACTTC.

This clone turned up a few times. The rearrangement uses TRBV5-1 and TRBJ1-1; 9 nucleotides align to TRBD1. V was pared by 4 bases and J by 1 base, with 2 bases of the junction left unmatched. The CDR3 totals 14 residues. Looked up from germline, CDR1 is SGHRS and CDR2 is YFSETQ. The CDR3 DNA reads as TGCGCCAGCAGCCCGGGACAGGGGAACACTGAAGCTTTCTTT. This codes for CASSPGQGNTEAFF.

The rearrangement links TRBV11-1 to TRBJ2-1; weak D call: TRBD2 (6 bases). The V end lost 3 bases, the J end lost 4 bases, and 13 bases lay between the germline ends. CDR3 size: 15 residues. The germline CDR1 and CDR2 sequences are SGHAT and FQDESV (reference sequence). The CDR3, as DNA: TGTGCCAGCAGCTTGAGGGACTCTTATTACAATGAGCAGTTCTTC. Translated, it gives CASSLRDSYYNEQFF.